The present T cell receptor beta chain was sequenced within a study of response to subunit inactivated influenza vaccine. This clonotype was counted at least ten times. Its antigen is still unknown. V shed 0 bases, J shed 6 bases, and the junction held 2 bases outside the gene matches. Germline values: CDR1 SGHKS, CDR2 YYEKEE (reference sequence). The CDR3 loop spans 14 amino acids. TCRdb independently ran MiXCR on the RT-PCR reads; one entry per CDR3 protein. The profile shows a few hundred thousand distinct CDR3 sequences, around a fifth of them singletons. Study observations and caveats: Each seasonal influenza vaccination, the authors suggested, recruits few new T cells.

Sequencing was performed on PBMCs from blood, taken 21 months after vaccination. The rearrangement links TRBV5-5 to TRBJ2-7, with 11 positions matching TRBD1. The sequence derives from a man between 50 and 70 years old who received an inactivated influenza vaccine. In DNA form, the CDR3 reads TGTGCCAGCAGCTTGGGGACAGGGGGCTCCGAGCAGTACTTC. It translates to CASSLGTGGSEQYF.